These 4 T cell receptor beta chains share one sample of origin, sequenced in a study of early T cells in non-severe SARS-CoV-2 infection. Each CDR3 protein gets one entry after TCRdb re-called the 5' RACE reads with MiXCR. The sample includes over 35,000 distinct CDR3 sequences, 4.5% to 5.5% of them seen just once. Specimen: whole blood. The origin of the receptors is an adult who was a healthcare worker with PCR-confirmed SARS-CoV-2 infection or an uninfected control (not recorded which).

This clonotype was observed many times. The chain uses TRBV7-9 and TRBJ2-1; TRBD1 agrees at 10 bases. J gave up 10 bases and V 2 bases, and 8 bases lay outside the gene matches. The CDR3 length is 15 residues. Germline V lookup: CDR1 SEHNR, CDR2 FQNEAQ (reference sequence). The CDR3 protein is CASSLRQGAQEEQFF. For the CDR3, the DNA is TGTGCCAGCAGCTTAAGACAGGGGGCGCAGGAGGAGCAGTTCTTC.

This clonotype was observed at least ten times. The CDR3 coding sequence is TGTGCCACCTCTGGGGATTTGGCTGGCTACACCTTC. Protein: CATSGDLAGYTF. The chain recombines TRBV12-3 or TRBV12-4 with TRBJ1-2; D unclear. Trimming left V 10 bases short and J 7 bases short, with 16 bases between. The CDR3 sequence is 12 residues long.

Ten or more counts support this clonotype. V is TRBV10-2 and J is TRBJ1-2; the match to TRBD1 covers 9 bases. J gave up 4 bases and V 2 bases, and 5 bases lay outside the gene matches. CDR3 size: 15 residues. Germline-derived CDR1 and CDR2 are WSHSY and SAAADI. The CDR3 region is CASSEATGGSYGYTF. CDR3 DNA: TGCGCCAGCAGTGAGGCGACAGGGGGGAGCTATGGCTACACCTTC.

This clonotype was counted between two and nine times. The chain combines TRBV7-2 with TRBJ2-2; D is unclear. Trimming shortened V by 5 bases and J by 1 base, and 8 bases separated the two germline ends. Germline values: CDR1 SGHTA, CDR2 FQGNSA. This CDR3 contains 14 residues. The CDR3 DNA sequence: TGTGCCAGCAGCCCCCCCCTGAACACCGGGGAGCTGTTTTTT. Its protein product is CASSPPLNTGELFF.